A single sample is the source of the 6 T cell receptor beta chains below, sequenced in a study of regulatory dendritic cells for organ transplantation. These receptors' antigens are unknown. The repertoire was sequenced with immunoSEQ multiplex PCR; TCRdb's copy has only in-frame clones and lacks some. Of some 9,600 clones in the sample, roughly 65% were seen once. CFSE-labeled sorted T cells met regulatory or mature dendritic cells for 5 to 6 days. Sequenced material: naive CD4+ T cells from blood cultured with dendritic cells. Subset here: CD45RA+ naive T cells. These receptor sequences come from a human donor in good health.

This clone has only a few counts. The CDR3 nucleotides read TGTGCCAGCAGTGAATTAGGGGGAACCTACGAGCAGTACTTC. Translation gives CASSELGGTYEQYF. This sequence joins TRBV25-1 and TRBJ2-7; perhaps TRBD1 as D (6 bases). Germline values: CDR1 MGHDK, CDR2 SYGVNS. V was pared by 1 base and J by 2 bases, with 9 bases between. CDR3 length: 14 amino acids.

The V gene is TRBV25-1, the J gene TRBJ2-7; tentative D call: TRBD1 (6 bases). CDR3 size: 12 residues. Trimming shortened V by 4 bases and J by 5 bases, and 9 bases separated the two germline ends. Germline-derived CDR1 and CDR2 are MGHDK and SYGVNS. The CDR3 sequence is CASSVRGDEQYF. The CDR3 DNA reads TGTGCCAGCAGTGTCAGGGGAGACGAGCAGTACTTC.

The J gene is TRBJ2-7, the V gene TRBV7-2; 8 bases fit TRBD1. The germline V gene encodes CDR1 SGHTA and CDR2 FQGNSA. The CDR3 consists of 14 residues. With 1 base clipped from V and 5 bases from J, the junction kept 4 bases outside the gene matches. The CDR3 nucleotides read TGTGCCAGCAGCTTAGACAGGGGGTTCGACGAGCAGTACTTC. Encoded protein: CASSLDRGFDEQYF.

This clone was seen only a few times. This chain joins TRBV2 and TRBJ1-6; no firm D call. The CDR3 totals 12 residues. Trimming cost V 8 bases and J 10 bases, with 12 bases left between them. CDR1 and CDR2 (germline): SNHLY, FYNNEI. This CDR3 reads CASAGESSPLHF. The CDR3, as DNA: TGTGCCAGCGCTGGGGAGTCCTCACCCCTCCACTTT.

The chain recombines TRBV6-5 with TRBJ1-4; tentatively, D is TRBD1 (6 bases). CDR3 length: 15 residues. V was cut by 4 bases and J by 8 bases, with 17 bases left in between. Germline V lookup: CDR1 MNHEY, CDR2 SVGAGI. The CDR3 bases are TGTGCCAGCAGTTCTTCCCAGGGGCTGAGCGAAAAACTGTTTTTT. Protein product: CASSSSQGLSEKLFF.

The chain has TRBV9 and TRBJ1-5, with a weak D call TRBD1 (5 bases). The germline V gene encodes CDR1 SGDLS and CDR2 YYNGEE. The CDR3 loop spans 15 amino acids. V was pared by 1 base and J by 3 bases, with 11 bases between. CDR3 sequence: CASSVSDSYNQPQHF. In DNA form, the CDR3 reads TGTGCCAGCAGCGTAAGCGACAGTTACAATCAGCCCCAGCATTTT.